This T cell receptor (beta chain) was profiled in a study of T-cell reconstitution after alpha-beta-depleted transplantation in children. This clonotype was counted many times. Germline V gene sequence: CDR1 DFQATT, CDR2 SNEGSKA (reference sequence). The length of the CDR3 is 15 residues. The ends were cut back, 1 base at V and 9 bases at J, with 19 bases in the middle. TCRbeta library preparation incorporated unique molecular identifiers. TCRdb reanalysed the PCR reads using MiXCR and keeps one entry per CDR3 protein. The sample includes roughly 70,000 distinct CDR3 sequences, roughly 4.5% of them seen just once.

The TCR originated in a boy under two years old who had a stem cell transplant for acute myeloid leukemia, so the T cells may come from the graft donor. This sequence joins TRBV20-1 and TRBJ2-1; D is perhaps TRBD1 or TRBD2 (5 bases each). Sequencing was performed on PBMCs, mostly from graft donor cells, taken 180 days after TCRalphabeta/CD19-depleted stem cell transplant. CDR3 residues: CSARALGREGTEQFF. The CDR3 DNA reads as TGCAGTGCTAGAGCTCTCGGACGCGAAGGGACTGAGCAGTTCTTC.